These T cell receptor beta chains were read from a single sample in a study of cytomegalovirus exposure and HLA in healthy donors. Produced via immunoSEQ multiplex PCR; TCRdb's table is partial and in-frame only. The data show 150,000 to 200,000 clones, about 77% seen once. The sample taken for sequencing was PBMCs. Receptors were obtained from a woman between 35 and 50 years old in good health and CMV-seropositive. CDR3s include the opening cysteine and the closing phenylalanine or tryptophan. The D gene is left open where the match is weak. The size of a clone is reported for some rows only, either as once, few or many, or as a class for expanded clones.

j_call clone_size d_call v_call cdr3_aa cdr3_nt
TRBJ1-3 - TRBD1 TRBV4-3 CASSQDPGGQGTRNTIYF TGCGCCAGCAGCCAAGATCCAGGGGGACAGGGAACCAGAAACACCATATATTTT
TRBJ2-7 - - TRBV28 CASSLGGETLYEQYF TGTGCCAGCAGTTTAGGGGGCGAAACTTTATACGAGCAGTACTTC
TRBJ2-1 - - TRBV7-7 CASSLASADEQFF TGTGCCAGCAGTCTAGCATCCGCCGATGAGCAGTTCTTC
TRBJ2-1 - TRBD1 TRBV19 CASSHTGGPYNEQFF TGTGCCAGTAGTCACACAGGGGGGCCCTACAATGAGCAGTTCTTC
TRBJ2-3 - TRBD2 TRBV12-5 CASGFSGLAGFTDTQYF TGTGCTAGTGGTTTCTCTGGACTAGCGGGTTTTACAGATACGCAGTATTTT
TRBJ1-1 - - TRBV11-3 CASSLGGLNTEAFF TGTGCCAGCAGCTTAGGGGGGCTGAACACTGAAGCTTTCTTT
TRBJ2-2 - - TRBV7-9 CSCAAANTGELFF TGTTCCTGCGCAGCGGCGAACACCGGGGAGCTGTTTTTT
TRBJ2-1 - - TRBV10-2 CASIGGTASDNEQFF TGCGCCAGCATAGGGGGGACAGCGTCAGACAATGAGCAGTTCTTC
TRBJ1-1 - - TRBV11-3 CASSRGSGGTEAFF TGTGCCAGCAGCCGAGGGAGCGGAGGCACTGAAGCTTTCTTT
TRBJ2-7 - - TRBV7-6 CASSLGGDEQYF TGTGCCAGCAGCTTAGGGGGAGACGAGCAGTACTTC
TRBJ1-3 few TRBD1 TRBV7-2 CASSPGQGVGNTIYF TGTGCCAGCAGCCCTGGACAGGGGGTTGGAAACACCATATATTTT
TRBJ1-2 few TRBD1 TRBV6-5 CASRRQGSYGYTF TGTGCCAGCCGCAGACAGGGGAGCTATGGCTACACCTTC
TRBJ1-5 few - TRBV7-6 CASSLERGQPQHF TGTGCCAGCAGCTTAGAAAGGGGTCAGCCCCAGCATTTT
TRBJ2-1 - TRBD1 TRBV5-1 CASSLGQDNSYNEQFF TGCGCCAGCAGCTTAGGACAGGACAACTCCTACAATGAGCAGTTCTTC
TRBJ2-2 - - TRBV19 CASSYVWEFSSGNTGELFF TGTGCCAGTAGCTATGTCTGGGAGTTCAGTAGCGGGAACACCGGGGAGCTGTTTTTT
TRBJ2-1 - - TRBV5-1 CASGQGSYNEQFF TGCGCCAGCGGGCAAGGCTCCTACAATGAGCAGTTCTTC